The 22 T cell receptor beta chains below all came from one sample that was sequenced in a study of blood T cell repertoires in COVID-19. The data were produced by immunoSEQ multiplex PCR, yet TCRdb's version contains in-frame clones alone and is incomplete. The sample lists just under 50,000 clones; roughly 88% were seen once. Input material: peripheral blood. The origin of the receptors is a human donor in a cohort sampled during active COVID-19.

Concerning this clone: The sample has other DNA sequences that encode this CDR3 too. The chain employs TRBV9 and TRBJ2-7; 10 bases match TRBD2. Germline CDR1 and CDR2: SGDLS and YYNGEE. V gave up 0 bases and J gave up 4 bases; unmatched junction bases: 4. CDR3 length: 15 amino acids. CDR3 DNA sequence: TGTGCCAGCAGCGTAGGGCTAGCGGGAGCGTACGAGCAGTACTTC. It encodes CASSVGLAGAYEQYF.

The sample holds one count of this clone. The chain has TRBV14 and TRBJ2-5; 15 bases fit TRBD2. The CDR3 is 16 amino acids. Looked up from germline, CDR1 is SGHDN and CDR2 is FVKESK. Losses at the gene ends were 4 bases for V and 4 bases for J; bases not matched to a gene: 4. The CDR3 sequence: CASSRGLAGGGETQYF. The DNA for the CDR3 is TGTGCCAGCAGCCGGGGACTAGCGGGAGGCGGAGAGACCCAGTACTTC.

This clone was picked up one time. The CDR3 bases are TGCAGCGTTAACCCCCCAACAGGGGTCACAGATACGCAGTATTTT. It yields the protein CSVNPPTGVTDTQYF. This rearrangement joins TRBV29-1 to TRBJ2-3; TRBD1 aligns across 7 bases. Germline V lookup: CDR1 SQVTM, CDR2 ANQGSEA. V lost 5 bases, J lost 2 bases, and 10 bases stayed unmatched. CDR3 length: 15 residues.

The chain is built from TRBV2 and TRBJ2-2, with D uncertain. The germline CDR1 and CDR2 sequences are SNHLY and FYNNEI. V dropped 2 bases and J dropped 3 bases, with 10 bases sitting between them. The CDR3 is 15 amino acids. The CDR3 reads CASSEFGTDTGELFF. CDR3 DNA sequence: TGTGCCAGCAGTGAATTTGGCACAGACACCGGGGAGCTGTTTTTT.

V is TRBV27 and J is TRBJ2-1; 11 bases map to TRBD2. The V gene end was trimmed by 7 bases and the J gene end by 4 bases; junction bases not matched to a gene: 15. This CDR3 has 18 residues. Germline V lookup: CDR1 MNHEY, CDR2 SMNVEV (reference sequence). In DNA form, the CDR3 reads TGTGCCAGCACCCAACTAGCGGGAGCCCCCGGGGTGTACAATGAGCAGTTCTTC. Translation: CASTQLAGAPGVYNEQFF.

V usage is TRBV3-1 (or the pseudogene TRBV3-2) and J usage is TRBJ1-1; no reliable D call. The germline V gene has CDR1 LGHDT and CDR2 YNNKEL (reference sequence). V was trimmed by 1 base and J by 7 bases, leaving 10 bases between them. The CDR3 has 13 amino acids. The CDR3 is CASSQGDGNEAFF. The DNA of the CDR3 is TGTGCCAGCAGCCAAGGAGACGGGAATGAAGCTTTCTTT.

The chain couples TRBV7-9 to TRBJ2-5; perhaps TRBD2 as D (6 bases). V was trimmed by 0 bases and J by 9 bases, leaving 17 bases between them. Germline CDR1 and CDR2: SEHNR and FQNEAQ (reference sequence). CDR3 length: 15 residues. The CDR3 DNA reads as TGTGCCAGCAGCTTAGCGGGAGGAAACCCTAGATCCCAGTACTTC. It codes for CASSLAGGNPRSQYF.

J is TRBJ1-2 and V is TRBV15, with 10 bases that match TRBD1. This CDR3 region has 14 residues. CDR1 and CDR2 from the germline V gene are LNHNV and YYDKDF (reference sequence). Trimming removed 3 bases from V and 4 bases from J; junction bases left unmatched: 2. CDR3 DNA sequence: TGTGCCACCAGCAGCAGGGACAGGGGCTATGGCTACACCTTC. Amino acids: CATSSRDRGYGYTF.

The chain employs TRBV2 and TRBJ2-1; D call uncertain. Germline V gene data show CDR1 as SNHLY and CDR2 as FYNNEI. V lost 7 bases to trimming and J lost 1 base, with 14 bases between them. The CDR3 contains 15 residues. CDR3 DNA sequence: TGTGCCAGCACTGGAGACTCCAAATCCTACAATGAGCAGTTCTTC. Its protein is CASTGDSKSYNEQFF.

The chain couples TRBV28 to TRBJ2-7; D not resolved. Germline V lookup: CDR1 MDHEN, CDR2 SYDVKM. Trimming took off 5 bases at V and 5 bases at J, with 19 bases between the two ends. The CDR3 loop spans 15 amino acids. The CDR3 reads CASSPERGAWDEQYF. DNA for the CDR3: TGTGCCAGCAGTCCGGAACGAGGAGCCTGGGACGAGCAGTACTTC.

The rearrangement uses TRBV30 and TRBJ1-2, with D maybe TRBD1 (5 bases). Germline V gene sequence: CDR1 GTSNPN, CDR2 SVGIG (reference sequence). This CDR3 spans 15 amino acids. With 5 bases removed from V and 0 bases from J, the gap between germline ends came to 16 bases. The DNA of the CDR3 is TGTGCCTGGCGGCTCGGGGGGTTAACTAACTATGGCTACACCTTC. It yields the protein CAWRLGGLTNYGYTF.

The chain employs TRBV28 and TRBJ1-2, with TRBD1 matching over 10 bases. The V and J ends lost 5 bases and 3 bases, in that order; junction bases with no gene match: 3. Germline V gene sequence: CDR1 MDHEN, CDR2 SYDVKM. The CDR3 length is 14 residues. The CDR3 is CASSVGTGDYGYTF. CDR3 DNA sequence: TGTGCCAGCAGTGTAGGGACAGGGGACTATGGCTACACCTTC.

There are a few counts of this clone. The chain couples TRBV5-4 to TRBJ1-2, with TRBD1 as a possible D gene (5 bases). Germline V gene lookup returns CDR1 SGHNT and CDR2 YYREEE (reference sequence). This CDR3 contains 14 residues. V dropped 0 bases and J dropped 4 bases, with 10 bases sitting between them. In nucleotides, the CDR3 is TGTGCCAGCAGCTTGGATCCAGGGTCCTATGGCTACACCTTC. This gives the protein CASSLDPGSYGYTF.

The rearrangement uses TRBV30 and TRBJ1-5; 8 bases match TRBD1. J gave up 4 bases and V 2 bases, and 10 bases lay outside the gene matches. Germline assignment: CDR1 GTSNPN and CDR2 SVGIG (reference sequence). The CDR3 runs to 16 residues. CDR3 sequence (DNA): TGTGCCTGGAGTAACAACGGACAGGGAAGGAATCAGCCCCAGCATTTT. This codes for CAWSNNGQGRNQPQHF.

This clone came up once. The V call is TRBV11-3, the J call TRBJ1-1; D unclear. Looked up from germline, CDR1 is SGHNT and CDR2 is YENEEA. There are 13 residues in the CDR3. Trimming cost V 6 bases and J 3 bases, with 11 bases left between them. The CDR3, as DNA: TGTGCCAGCAGACGTTATCGGGACACTGAAGCTTTCTTT. Its protein product is CASRRYRDTEAFF.

This chain links TRBV6-6 with TRBJ1-3; TRBD1 is a possible D gene (5 bases). The CDR3 is made up of 13 amino acids. V was pared by 9 bases and J by 0 bases, with 9 bases between. Germline V gene data show CDR1 as MNHNY and CDR2 as SVGAGI (reference sequence). CDR3: CASSQVSGNTIYF. The CDR3, as DNA: TGTGCCAGTTCACAGGTCTCTGGAAACACCATATATTTT.

The V and J genes are TRBV6-6 and TRBJ1-3; D call uncertain. The CDR3 contains 16 residues. Trimming pared 0 bases from V and 3 bases from J, leaving 12 bases between. The germline V gene encodes CDR1 MNHNY and CDR2 SVGAGI (reference sequence). CDR3 DNA sequence: TGTGCCAGCAGTTACTCGACCGAGGGAGGTGGAAACACCATATATTTT. It yields the protein CASSYSTEGGGNTIYF.

This clone turned up a few times. This chain connects TRBV11-2 to TRBJ2-3; D perhaps matches TRBD2 (5 bases). Per the germline V gene, CDR1 is SGHAT and CDR2 is FQNNGV. V gave up 3 bases and J gave up 2 bases, with 6 bases separating them. This CDR3 is built from 13 residues. DNA of the CDR3: TGTGCCAGCAGCTTTGACTACACAGATACGCAGTATTTT. Translated, it gives CASSFDYTDTQYF.

The chain links TRBV29-1 to TRBJ1-1, with 10 bases fitting TRBD1. CDR1 SQVTM and CDR2 ANQGSEA come from the germline V gene. The CDR3 totals 15 residues. The V gene end was trimmed by 5 bases and the J gene end by 1 base; junction bases not matched to a gene: 7. The CDR3 is CSVLRTGGGNTEAFF. CDR3 nucleotides: TGCAGCGTTTTGCGGACAGGGGGGGGGAACACTGAAGCTTTCTTT.

The chain joins TRBV5-4 to TRBJ2-5; 10 nucleotides match TRBD1. The CDR3 contains 15 residues. With 6 bases clipped from V and 4 bases from J, the junction kept 9 bases outside the gene matches. CDR1 and CDR2 from the germline V gene are SGHNT and YYREEE (reference sequence). CDR3 nucleotides: TGTGCCAGCACCGAACGACAGGGGGCTCGAGAGACCCAGTACTTC. Encoded protein: CASTERQGARETQYF.

The chain carries TRBV7-2 and TRBJ1-4, with 7 bases identical to TRBD1. This CDR3 contains 14 residues. V gave up 8 bases and J gave up 10 bases; unmatched junction bases: 13. CDR1 is SGHTA, CDR2 FQGNSA, per germline. Here the CDR3 DNA reads TGTGCCAGCGGTGGATACAGGGGCGATGGAAAACTGTTTTTT. It is translated as CASGGYRGDGKLFF.

The chain links TRBV7-9 to TRBJ2-2; 7 bases align to TRBD1. With 3 bases clipped from V and 6 bases from J, the junction kept 10 bases outside the gene matches. CDR1 is SEHNR, CDR2 FQNEAQ, per germline (reference sequence). CDR3 length: 16 residues. The CDR3 here is CASSFDRTGDAGELFF. The CDR3 region has the DNA TGTGCCAGCAGCTTCGATAGGACAGGAGACGCCGGGGAGCTGTTTTTT.